The sequence of this T cell receptor (beta chain) was determined in a study of shared clonotypes between healthy human individuals. Points from the study as a whole: Several donors shared about 5% of their naive CD4 clonotypes.

On this clone: Its antigen is unidentified.

TCRdb's table, derived via immunoSEQ multiplex PCR, lists solely in-frame clones and lacks some. Here the sample spans 1,400,000 or so clones, approximately 98.5% being singletons. This CDR3 spans 14 amino acids. After removal of 6 bases from V and 0 bases from J, the junction contained 4 bases not matched to a gene. Germline V gives CDR1 MNHNY, CDR2 SVGAGI (reference sequence). This chain links TRBV6-6 with TRBJ2-7, with 8 bases identical to TRBD1. Sequenced input: naive CD4+ T cells sorted from blood. Subset: CD45RA+ positively selected. The source is a young man in good health. CDR3 residues: CASRRTGYSYEQYF. As DNA, the CDR3 is TGTGCCAGCAGAAGGACAGGGTACTCCTACGAGCAGTACTTC.